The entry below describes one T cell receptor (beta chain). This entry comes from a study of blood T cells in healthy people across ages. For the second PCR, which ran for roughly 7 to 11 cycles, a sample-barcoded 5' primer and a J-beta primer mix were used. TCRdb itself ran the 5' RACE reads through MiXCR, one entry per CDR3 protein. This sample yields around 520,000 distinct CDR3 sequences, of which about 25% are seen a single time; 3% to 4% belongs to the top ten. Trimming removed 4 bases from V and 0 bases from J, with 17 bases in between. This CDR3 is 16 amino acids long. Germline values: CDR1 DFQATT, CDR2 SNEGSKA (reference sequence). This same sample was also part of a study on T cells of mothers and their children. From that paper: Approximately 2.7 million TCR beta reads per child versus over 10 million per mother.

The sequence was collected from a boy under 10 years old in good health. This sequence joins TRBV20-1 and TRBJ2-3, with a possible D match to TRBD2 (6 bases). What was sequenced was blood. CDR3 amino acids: CSANNIGEASTDTQYF. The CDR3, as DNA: TGCAGTGCTAATAATATTGGGGAGGCTAGCACAGATACGCAGTATTTT.